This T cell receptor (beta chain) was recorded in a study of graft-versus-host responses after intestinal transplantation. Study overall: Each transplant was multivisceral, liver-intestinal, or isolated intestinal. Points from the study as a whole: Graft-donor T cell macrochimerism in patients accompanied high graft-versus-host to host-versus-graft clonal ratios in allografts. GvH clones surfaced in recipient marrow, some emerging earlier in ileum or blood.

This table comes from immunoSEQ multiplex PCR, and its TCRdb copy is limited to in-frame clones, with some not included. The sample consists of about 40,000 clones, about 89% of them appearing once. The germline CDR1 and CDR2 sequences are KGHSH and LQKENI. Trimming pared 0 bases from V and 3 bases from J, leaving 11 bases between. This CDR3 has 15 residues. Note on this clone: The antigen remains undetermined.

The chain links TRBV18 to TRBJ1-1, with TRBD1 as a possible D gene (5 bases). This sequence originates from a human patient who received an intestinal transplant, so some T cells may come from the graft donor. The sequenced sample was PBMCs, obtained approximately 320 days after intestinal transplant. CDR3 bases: TGTGCCAGCTCACCACCCCGGGGGAGGGACACTGAAGCTTTCTTT. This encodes CASSPPRGRDTEAFF.